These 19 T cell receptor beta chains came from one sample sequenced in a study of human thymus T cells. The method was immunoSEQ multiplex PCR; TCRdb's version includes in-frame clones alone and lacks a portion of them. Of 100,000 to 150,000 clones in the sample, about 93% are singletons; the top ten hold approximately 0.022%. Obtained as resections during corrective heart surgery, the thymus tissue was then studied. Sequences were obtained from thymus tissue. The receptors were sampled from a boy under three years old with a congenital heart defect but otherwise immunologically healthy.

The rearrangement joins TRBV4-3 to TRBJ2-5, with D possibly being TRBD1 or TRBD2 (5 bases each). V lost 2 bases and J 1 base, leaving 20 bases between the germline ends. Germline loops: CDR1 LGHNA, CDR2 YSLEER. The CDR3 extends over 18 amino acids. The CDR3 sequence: CASSQSGHRRSPQETQYF. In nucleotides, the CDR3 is TGCGCCAGCAGCCAATCGGGGCACCGAAGGAGCCCCCAAGAGACCCAGTACTTC.

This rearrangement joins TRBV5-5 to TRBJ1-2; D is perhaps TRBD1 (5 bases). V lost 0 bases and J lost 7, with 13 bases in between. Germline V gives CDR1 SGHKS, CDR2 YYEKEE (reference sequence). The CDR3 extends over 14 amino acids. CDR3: CASSLEAGIRGYTF. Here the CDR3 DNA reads TGTGCCAGCAGCTTGGAGGCAGGGATTCGTGGCTACACCTTC.

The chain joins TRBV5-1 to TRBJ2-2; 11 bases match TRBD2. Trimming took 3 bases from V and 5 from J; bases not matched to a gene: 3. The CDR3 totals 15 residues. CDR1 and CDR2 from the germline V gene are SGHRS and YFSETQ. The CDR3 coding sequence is TGCGCCAGCAGCTGGGGGACTAGCGGAACCGGGGAGCTGTTTTTT. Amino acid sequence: CASSWGTSGTGELFF.

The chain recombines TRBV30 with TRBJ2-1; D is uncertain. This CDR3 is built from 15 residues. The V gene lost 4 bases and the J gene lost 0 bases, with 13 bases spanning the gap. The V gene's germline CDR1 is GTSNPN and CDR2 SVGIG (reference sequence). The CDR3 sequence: CAWMGKSRSYNEQFF. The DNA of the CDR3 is TGTGCCTGGATGGGGAAGTCCCGCTCCTACAATGAGCAGTTCTTC.

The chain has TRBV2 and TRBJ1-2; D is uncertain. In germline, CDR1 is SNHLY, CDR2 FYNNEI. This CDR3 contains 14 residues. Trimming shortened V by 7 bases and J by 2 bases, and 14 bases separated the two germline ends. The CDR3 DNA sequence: TGTGCCAGCAATGGGAACGTCCCAAACTATGGCTACACCTTC. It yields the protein CASNGNVPNYGYTF.

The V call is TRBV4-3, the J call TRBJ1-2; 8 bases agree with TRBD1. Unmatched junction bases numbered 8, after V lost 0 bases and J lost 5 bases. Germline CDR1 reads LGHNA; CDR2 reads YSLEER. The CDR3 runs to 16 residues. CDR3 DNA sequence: TGCGCCAGCAGCCAAGATCAAGGACAGGGTTGGTATGGCTACACCTTC. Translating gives CASSQDQGQGWYGYTF.

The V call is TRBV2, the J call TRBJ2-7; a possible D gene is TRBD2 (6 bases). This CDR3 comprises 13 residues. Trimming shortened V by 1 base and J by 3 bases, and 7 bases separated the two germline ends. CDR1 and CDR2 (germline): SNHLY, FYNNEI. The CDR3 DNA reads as TGTGCCAGCAGTGAAGTGGGGGGCTACGAGCAGTACTTC. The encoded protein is CASSEVGGYEQYF.

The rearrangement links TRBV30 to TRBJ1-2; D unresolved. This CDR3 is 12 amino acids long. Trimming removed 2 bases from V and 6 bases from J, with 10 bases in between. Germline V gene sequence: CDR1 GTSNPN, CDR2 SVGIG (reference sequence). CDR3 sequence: CAWSRTDNGYTF. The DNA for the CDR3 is TGTGCCTGGAGTAGAACAGATAATGGCTACACCTTC. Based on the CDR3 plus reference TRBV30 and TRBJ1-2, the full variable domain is SQTIHQWPATLVQPVGSPLSLECTVEGTSNPNLYWYRQAAGRGLQLLFYSVGIGQISSEVPQNLSASRPQDRQFILSSKKLLLSDSGFYLCAWSRTDNGYTFGSGTRLTVV.

CDR3 DNA sequence: TGTGCCAGCAGCTTACCTTTACGCAGGGGCCTGCGGGGAGATACGCAGTATTTT. Its translation is CASSLPLRRGLRGDTQYF. The V call is TRBV7-3, the J call TRBJ2-3; D might be TRBD1 or TRBD2, each matching 6 bases. The V gene's germline CDR1 is SGHTA and CDR2 FQGTGA. The V end was cut by 2 bases, the J end by 5 bases, with 23 bases between. The CDR3 runs 18 residues.

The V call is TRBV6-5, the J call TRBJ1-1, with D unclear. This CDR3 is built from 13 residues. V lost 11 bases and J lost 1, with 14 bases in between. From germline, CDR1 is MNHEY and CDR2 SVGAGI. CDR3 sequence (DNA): TGTGCCGCTATAGGGCTACCGAACACTGAAGCTTTCTTT. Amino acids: CAAIGLPNTEAFF.

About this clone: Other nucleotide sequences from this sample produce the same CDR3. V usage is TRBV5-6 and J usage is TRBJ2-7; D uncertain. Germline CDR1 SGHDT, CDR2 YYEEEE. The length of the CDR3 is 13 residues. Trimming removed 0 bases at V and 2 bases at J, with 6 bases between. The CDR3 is CASSLGGPYEQYF. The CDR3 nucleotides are TGTGCCAGCAGCTTGGGTGGGCCCTACGAGCAGTACTTC.

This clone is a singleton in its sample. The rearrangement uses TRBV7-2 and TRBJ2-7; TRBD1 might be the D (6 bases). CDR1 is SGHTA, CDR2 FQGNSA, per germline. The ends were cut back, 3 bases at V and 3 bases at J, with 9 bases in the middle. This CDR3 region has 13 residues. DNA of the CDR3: TGTGCCAGCAGCTTCGAGGGGGTCTACGAGCAGTACTTC. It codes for CASSFEGVYEQYF. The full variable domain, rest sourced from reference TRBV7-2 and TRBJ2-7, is GAGVSQSPSNKVTEKGKDVELRCDPISGHTALYWYRQSLGQGLEFLIYFQGNSAPDKSGLPSDRFSAERTGGSVSTLTIQRTQQEDSAVYLCASSFEGVYEQYFGPGTRLTVT.

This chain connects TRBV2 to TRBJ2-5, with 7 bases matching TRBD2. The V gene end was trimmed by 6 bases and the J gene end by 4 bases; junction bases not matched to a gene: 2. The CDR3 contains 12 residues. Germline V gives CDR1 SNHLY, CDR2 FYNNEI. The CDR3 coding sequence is TGTGCCAGCAGCCTAGCGGCAGAGACCCAGTACTTC. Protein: CASSLAAETQYF.

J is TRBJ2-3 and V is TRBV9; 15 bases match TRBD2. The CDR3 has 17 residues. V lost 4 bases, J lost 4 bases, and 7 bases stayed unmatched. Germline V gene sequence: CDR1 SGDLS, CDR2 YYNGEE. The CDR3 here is CASSLGLAGGRADTQYF. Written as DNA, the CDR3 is TGTGCCAGCAGCCTCGGACTAGCGGGGGGGCGGGCAGATACGCAGTATTTT. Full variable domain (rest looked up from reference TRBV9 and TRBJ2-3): DSGVTQTPKHLITATGQRVTLRCSPRSGDLSVYWYQQSLDQGLQFLIQYYNGEERAKGNILERFSAQQFPDLHSELNLSSLELGDSALYFCASSLGLAGGRADTQYFGPGTRLTVL.

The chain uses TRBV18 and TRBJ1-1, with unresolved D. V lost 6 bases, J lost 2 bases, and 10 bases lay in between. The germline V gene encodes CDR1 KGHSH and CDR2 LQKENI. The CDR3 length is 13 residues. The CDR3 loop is CASSLGPNTEAFF. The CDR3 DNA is TGTGCCAGCTCCCTTGGACCCAACACTGAAGCTTTCTTT.

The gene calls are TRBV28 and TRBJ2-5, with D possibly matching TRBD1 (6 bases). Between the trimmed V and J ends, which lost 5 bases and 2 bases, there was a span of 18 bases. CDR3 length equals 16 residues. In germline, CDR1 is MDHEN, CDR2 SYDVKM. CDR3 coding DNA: TGTGCCAGCAGTCGAGCCGGGACAACAGGGCAAGAGACCCAGTACTTC. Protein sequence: CASSRAGTTGQETQYF.

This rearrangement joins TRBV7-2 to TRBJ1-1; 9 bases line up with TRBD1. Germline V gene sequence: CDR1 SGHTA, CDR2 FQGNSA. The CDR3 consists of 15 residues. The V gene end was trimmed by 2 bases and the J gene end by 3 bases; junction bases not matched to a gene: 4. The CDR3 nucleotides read TGTGCCAGCAGCTTACGTAGACAGGGGGACACTGAAGCTTTCTTT. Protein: CASSLRRQGDTEAFF. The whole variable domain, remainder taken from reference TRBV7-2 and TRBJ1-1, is GAGVSQSPSNKVTEKGKDVELRCDPISGHTALYWYRQSLGQGLEFLIYFQGNSAPDKSGLPSDRFSAERTGGSVSTLTIQRTQQEDSAVYLCASSLRRQGDTEAFFGQGTRLTVV.

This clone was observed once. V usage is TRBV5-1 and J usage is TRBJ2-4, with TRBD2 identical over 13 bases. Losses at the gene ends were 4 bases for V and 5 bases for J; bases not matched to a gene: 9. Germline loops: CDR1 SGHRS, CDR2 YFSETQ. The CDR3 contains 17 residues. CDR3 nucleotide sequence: TGCGCCAGCAGCCCCGGGCGACTAGCGGGGGGAGAAAACATTCAGTACTTC. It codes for CASSPGRLAGGENIQYF.

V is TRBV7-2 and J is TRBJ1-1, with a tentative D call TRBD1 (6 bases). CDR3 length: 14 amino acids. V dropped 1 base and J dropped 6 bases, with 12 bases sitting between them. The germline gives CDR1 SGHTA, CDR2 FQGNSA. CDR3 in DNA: TGTGCCAGCAGCTTAGGTCAGGGGAGCGCTGAAGCTTTCTTT. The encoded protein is CASSLGQGSAEAFF. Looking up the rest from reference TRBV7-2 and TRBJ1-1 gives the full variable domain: GAGVSQSPSNKVTEKGKDVELRCDPISGHTALYWYRQSLGQGLEFLIYFQGNSAPDKSGLPSDRFSAERTGGSVSTLTIQRTQQEDSAVYLCASSLGQGSAEAFFGQGTRLTVV.